In this sample, the clone carrying this T cell receptor beta chain turned up once. The source of the sample is a study of blood T cell repertoires in COVID-19. Sequencing used immunoSEQ multiplex PCR; TCRdb keeps in-frame clones, though not all of them. The sample contains approximately 170,000 clones, around 81% of which appear only once. The sequence came from a man aged 65-85 years who had recovered from COVID-19. What was sequenced was peripheral blood.

The CDR3 DNA follows: TGTGCCAGCAGGACAGGGGGCGGGTCTGGGGCCAACGTCCTGACTTTC. Translation: CASRTGGGSGANVLTF. The chain couples TRBV27 to TRBJ2-6; 10 bases are shared with TRBD1. The CDR3 is made up of 16 amino acids. Trimming at V came to 6 bases and at J to 1 base, leaving 3 bases not matched to a gene. Germline V CDR1 and CDR2: MNHEY, SMNVEV (reference sequence).